This T cell receptor beta chain is drawn from a study of T cell responses to AZD1222 COVID-19 vaccine. Only in-frame clones appear in the TCRdb table, and some are missing; sequencing was by immunoSEQ multiplex PCR. In the table there are 85,000 to 90,000 clones, 88% of which are singletons. The CDR3 covers 15 residues. V dropped 5 bases and J dropped 3 bases, with 16 bases sitting between them. The germline CDR1 and CDR2 sequences are KGHSH and LQKENI. The rearrangement uses TRBV18 and TRBJ1-1; D is uncertain. Sequenced material: peripheral blood, taken on day 0 of MenACWY control vaccination. The TCR was taken from an adult in good health. CDR3 DNA: TGTGCCAGCTCAGTAAACGAAGGCCTGGACACTGAAGCTTTCTTT. As protein: CASSVNEGLDTEAFF.